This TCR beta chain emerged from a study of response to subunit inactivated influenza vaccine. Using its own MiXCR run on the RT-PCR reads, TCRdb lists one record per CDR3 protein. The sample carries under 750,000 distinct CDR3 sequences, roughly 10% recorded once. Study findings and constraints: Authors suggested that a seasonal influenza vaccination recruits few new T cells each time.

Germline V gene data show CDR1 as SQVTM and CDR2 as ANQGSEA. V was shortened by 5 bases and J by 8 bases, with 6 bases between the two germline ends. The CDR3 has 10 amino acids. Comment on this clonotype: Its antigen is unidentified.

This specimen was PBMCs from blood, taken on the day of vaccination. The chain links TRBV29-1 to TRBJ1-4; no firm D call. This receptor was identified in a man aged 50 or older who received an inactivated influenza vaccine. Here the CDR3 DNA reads TGCAGCGTTAAGGCAGAAAAACTGTTTTTT. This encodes CSVKAEKLFF.